This entry is about one TCR beta chain. The sample belongs to a study of blood T cell repertoires in COVID-19. About the study: Acute and convalescent COVID-19 specimens originated in the United States, Italy and Spain.

The data were produced by immunoSEQ multiplex PCR, yet TCRdb's version contains in-frame clones alone and is incomplete. The data contain under 150,000 clones, roughly four fifths of them seen just once; the ten biggest clones take up approximately 9%. The clonotype originates from an elderly woman in a cohort sampled during active or convalescent COVID-19. The material sequenced was peripheral blood.

CDR3 coding DNA: TGCGCCAGCAGCTTAACCGGGACAGGGGGCTCTGGGGCCAACGTCCTGACTTTC. Translated, it gives CASSLTGTGGSGANVLTF. This sequence joins TRBV5-1 and TRBJ2-6; TRBD1 matches 11 bases. The CDR3 sequence is 18 residues long. The J segment lost 0 bases and the V segment lost 2 bases, leaving 4 bases of the junction unmatched. Germline V gene data show CDR1 as SGHRS and CDR2 as YFSETQ.